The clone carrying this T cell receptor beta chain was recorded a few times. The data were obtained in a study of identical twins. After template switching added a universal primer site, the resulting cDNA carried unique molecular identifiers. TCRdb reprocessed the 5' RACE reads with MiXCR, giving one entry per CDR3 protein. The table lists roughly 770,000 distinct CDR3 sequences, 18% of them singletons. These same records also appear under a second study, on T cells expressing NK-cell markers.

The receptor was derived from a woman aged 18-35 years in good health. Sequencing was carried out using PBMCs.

CDR3 nucleotide sequence: TGTGCCAGCAGCTTGTGGTCCGGGGAGCTGTTTTTT. Its translation is CASSLWSGELFF. This chain links TRBV5-6 with TRBJ2-2; D unresolved. V shed 1 base and J shed 6 bases, with 4 bases lying between them. Germline values: CDR1 SGHDT, CDR2 YYEEEE. The CDR3 totals 12 residues.